These 28 T cell receptor beta chains originate from one sample sequenced in a study of early T cells in non-severe SARS-CoV-2 infection. Via MiXCR, TCRdb re-called the 5' RACE reads, giving one row per CDR3 protein. The data hold tens of thousands of distinct CDR3 sequences, with roughly 8.7% observed a single time. The source material was whole blood. The receptors stem from an adult who was a healthcare worker with PCR-confirmed SARS-CoV-2 infection or an uninfected control (not recorded which).

This clonotype was observed many times. The J gene is TRBJ2-2, the V gene TRBV29-1; D call uncertain. Trimming took off 7 bases at V and 1 base at J, with 4 bases between the two ends. The germline gives CDR1 SQVTM, CDR2 ANQGSEA. CDR3 length: 11 amino acids. The CDR3 protein is CSGQNTGELFF. CDR3 nucleotides: TGCAGCGGCCAGAACACCGGGGAGCTGTTTTTT.

This clonotype occurred a few times. This rearrangement joins TRBV20-1 to TRBJ1-1, with 8 bases lining up with TRBD1. The junction had 4 bases not matched to a gene; V was cut back by 0 bases and J by 1 base. Germline V gene data show CDR1 as DFQATT and CDR2 as SNEGSKA (reference sequence). The CDR3 length is 15 residues. The CDR3 here is CSAREPQGGNTEAFF. The CDR3 region has the DNA TGCAGTGCTAGAGAACCACAGGGGGGGAACACTGAAGCTTTCTTT.

This clonotype occurred many times. The chain employs TRBV19 and TRBJ1-5; TRBD1 might be the D (5 bases). CDR3 size: 13 residues. V was cut by 4 bases and J by 8 bases, with 12 bases left in between. Germline assignment: CDR1 LNHDA and CDR2 SQIVND (reference sequence). CDR3 residues: CASSTSSREPQHF. The DNA of the CDR3 is TGTGCCAGTAGTACTTCATCCAGGGAGCCCCAGCATTTT.

This clonotype has a count of ten or more. The chain carries TRBV5-1 and TRBJ1-1; unclear D gene. Germline assignment: CDR1 SGHRS and CDR2 YFSETQ. V dropped 4 bases and J dropped 1 base, with 8 bases sitting between them. The CDR3 spans 13 residues. The CDR3 sequence is CASSNDPNTEAFF. CDR3 sequence (DNA): TGCGCCAGCAGCAATGACCCGAACACTGAAGCTTTCTTT.

The V gene is TRBV7-2, the J gene TRBJ1-2, with a possible D match to TRBD1 (5 bases). There are 15 residues in the CDR3. Germline V gene sequence: CDR1 SGHTA, CDR2 FQGNSA. The V gene lost 1 base and the J gene lost 7 bases, with 16 bases spanning the gap. CDR3 region: CASSLGDSPKRGYTF. The DNA of the CDR3 is TGTGCCAGCAGCTTAGGGGACTCACCCAAACGTGGCTACACCTTC.

The chain links TRBV7-9 to TRBJ2-1; 11 positions match TRBD1. Germline loops: CDR1 SEHNR, CDR2 FQNEAQ (reference sequence). The CDR3 spans 16 residues. J lost 7 bases, V lost 0 bases, and 5 bases had no gene match. The DNA for the CDR3 is TGTGCCAGCAGCTTAGCCGGACAGGGGGCGCGAAATGAGCAGTTCTTC. This translates into CASSLAGQGARNEQFF. Drawing the rest from reference TRBV7-9 and TRBJ2-1, the complete variable domain is DTGVSQNPRHKITKRGQNVTFRCDPISEHNRLYWYRQTLGQGPEFLTYFQNEAQLEKSRLLSDRFSAERPKGSFSTLEIQRTEQGDSAMYLCASSLAGQGARNEQFFGPGTRLTVL.

A note on this clonotype: Since a much larger clone is just one base distant, this may be a read error. The gene calls are TRBV7-3 and TRBJ2-2; D unclear. The V end was cut by 5 bases, the J end by 7 bases, with 20 bases between. Germline CDR1 reads SGHTA; CDR2 reads FQGTGA. This CDR3 comprises 16 residues. Here the CDR3 reads CASSKSTRVAIGELFF. The DNA of the CDR3 is TGTGCCAGCAGCAAATCTACAAGGGTAGCTATCGGGGAGCTGTTTTTT. Using reference TRBV7-3 and TRBJ2-2 for the parts outside the CDR3, the full variable domain is GAGVSQTPSNKVTEKGKYVELRCDPISGHTALYWYRQSLGQGPEFLIYFQGTGAADDSGLPNDRFFAVRPEGSVSTLKIQRTERGDSAVYLCASSKSTRVAIGELFFGEGSRLTVL.

This clonotype was counted between two and nine times. This rearrangement joins TRBV29-1 to TRBJ1-1; TRBD1 matches at 7 bases. The CDR3 runs 13 residues. The J segment lost 0 bases and the V segment lost 6 bases, leaving 4 bases of the junction unmatched. The germline V gene encodes CDR1 SQVTM and CDR2 ANQGSEA. CDR3 in DNA: TGCAGCGTGCGGGGACAGATGAACACTGAAGCTTTCTTT. Protein product: CSVRGQMNTEAFF. Complete variable domain (other parts from reference TRBV29-1 and TRBJ1-1): SAVISQKPSRDICQRGTSLTIQCQVDSQVTMMFWYRQQPGQSLTLIATANQGSEATYESGFVIDKFPISRPNLTFSTLTVSNMSPEDSSIYLCSVRGQMNTEAFFGQGTRLTVV.

By proportion, this clonotype is medium-sized (0.01 to 0.1%). This chain joins TRBV29-1 and TRBJ2-1; 14 nucleotides line up with TRBD2. The CDR3 has 15 residues. Germline V CDR1 and CDR2: SQVTM, ANQGSEA. Unmatched junction bases numbered 8, after V lost 7 bases and J lost 6 bases. DNA of the CDR3: TGCAGCGGATCGACTAGCGGGGGGGCCTTCAATGAGCAGTTCTTC. Amino acids: CSGSTSGGAFNEQFF.

Ten or more counts support this clonotype. The V call is TRBV27, the J call TRBJ1-5; TRBD1 is a possible D gene (5 bases). The germline V gene has CDR1 MNHEY and CDR2 SMNVEV (reference sequence). This CDR3 spans 14 amino acids. The V end was cut by 0 bases, the J end by 5 bases, with 8 bases between. CDR3 residues: CASSLSGDYQPQHF. CDR3 DNA sequence: TGTGCCAGCAGTTTATCAGGGGACTATCAGCCCCAGCATTTT.

This chain connects TRBV12-3 or TRBV12-4 to TRBJ1-6; a possible D gene is TRBD1 (5 bases). The CDR3 is 11 residues long. Trimming took off 3 bases at V and 15 bases at J, with 9 bases between the two ends. As DNA, the CDR3 is TGTGCCAGCAGTTTGAAGGGGAGCCTCCACTTT. Its protein is CASSLKGSLHF.

This clonotype has only a few counts. The chain carries TRBV6-6 and TRBJ2-7; D remains unclear. The germline V and J ends were trimmed by 2 bases and 6 bases, with 8 bases remaining between them. CDR1 is MNHNY, CDR2 SVGAGI, per germline (reference sequence). The CDR3 has 12 residues. This CDR3 reads CASSYTVREQYF. The CDR3 nucleotides are TGTGCCAGCAGTTACACAGTCCGCGAGCAGTACTTC.

This clonotype was seen at least ten times. This chain connects TRBV21-1 to TRBJ1-1; TRBD1, the table's D call, lacks a check against the DNA. TRBV21-1 is termed a pseudogene. CDR3 length: 17 amino acids. Written as DNA, the CDR3 is TGTGCCAGCAGCAAACTGAACCGGGACACGGGGAACACTGAAGCTTTCTTT. Protein sequence: CASSKLNRDTGNTEAFF.

This clonotype was observed a handful of times. This chain uses TRBV5-1 with TRBJ2-3, with D unclear. This CDR3 has 15 amino acids. V lost 0 bases and J lost 1, with 9 bases in between. Germline V gives CDR1 SGHRS, CDR2 YFSETQ. This CDR3 reads CASSLAGRGTDTQYF. The CDR3 region has the DNA TGCGCCAGCAGCTTGGCCGGAAGGGGCACAGATACGCAGTATTTT.

The CDR3 reads CASSYWWGRSYEQYF. DNA for the CDR3: TGTGCCAGCAGTTACTGGTGGGGCAGATCTTACGAGCAGTACTTC. The genes are TRBV6-8 and TRBJ2-7; tentative D call: TRBD1 (5 bases). CDR1 MNHGY and CDR2 SAAAGT come from the germline V gene. The CDR3 loop spans 15 amino acids. V was trimmed by 1 base and J by 4 bases, leaving 14 bases between them.

This clonotype was recorded at least ten times. J is TRBJ2-5 and V is TRBV20-1; the match to TRBD2 covers 7 bases. Unmatched junction bases numbered 17, after V lost 3 bases and J lost 1 base. Germline CDR1 is DFQATT and CDR2 is SNEGSKA (reference sequence). This CDR3 contains 18 residues. CDR3 coding DNA: TGCAGTGCTAGCCCCGCCCCGGGAAGCGGGGAAGGCCAAGAGACCCAGTACTTC. It encodes CSASPAPGSGEGQETQYF.

This chain joins TRBV5-1 and TRBJ2-2; D is unresolved. The CDR3 has 14 residues. In germline, CDR1 is SGHRS, CDR2 YFSETQ. V was shortened by 3 bases and J by 5 bases, with 11 bases between the two germline ends. The DNA of the CDR3 is TGCGCCAGCAGCTCCGTACCGGATACCGGGGAGCTGTTTTTT. Protein sequence: CASSSVPDTGELFF.

In its sample, this clonotype was seen many times. The rearrangement links TRBV3-1 to TRBJ2-7; a possible D gene is TRBD2 (5 bases). CDR3 length: 14 residues. Germline CDR1 LGHDT, CDR2 YNNKEL (reference sequence). Trimming took off 1 base at V and 3 bases at J, with 10 bases between the two ends. CDR3 loop: CASSQVPGNYEQYF. The CDR3 DNA reads as TGTGCCAGCAGCCAAGTACCGGGAAACTACGAGCAGTACTTC.

This rearrangement joins TRBV6-5 to TRBJ2-2; possibly TRBD1 for D (6 bases). The CDR3 consists of 15 residues. CDR1 is MNHEY, CDR2 SVGAGI, per germline. Trimming cost V 2 bases and J 7 bases, with 14 bases left between them. CDR3 coding DNA: TGTGCCAGCAGTTACGTCCGCAGGGGAGTCGGGGAGCTGTTTTTT. It encodes CASSYVRRGVGELFF.

This clonotype was seen many times. The chain carries TRBV10-2 and TRBJ2-3; D might be TRBD1 (5 bases). Looked up from germline, CDR1 is WSHSY and CDR2 is SAAADI. The CDR3 length is 13 residues. V lost 8 bases and J lost 5, with 14 bases in between. CDR3 coding DNA: TGCGCCAGCGGAGAGACAGTTTTAGATACGCAGTATTTT. Protein sequence: CASGETVLDTQYF.

The V gene is TRBV20-1, the J gene TRBJ1-1; no clear D gene. This CDR3 comprises 11 residues. V was cut by 3 bases and J by 6 bases, with 8 bases left in between. Germline lookup yields CDR1 DFQATT and CDR2 SNEGSKA (reference sequence). The CDR3 reads CSASSMAEAFF. Written as DNA, the CDR3 is TGCAGTGCTAGTTCAATGGCTGAAGCTTTCTTT.

This clonotype has at least ten counts. The chain links TRBV7-2 to TRBJ1-2; D is uncertain. Looked up from germline, CDR1 is SGHTA and CDR2 is FQGNSA. This CDR3 has 11 residues. The V end lost 7 bases, the J end lost 8 bases, and 11 bases lay between the germline ends. For the CDR3, the DNA is TGTGCCAGCAAGATGGGAAACGGCTACACCTTC. This gives the protein CASKMGNGYTF.

The table lists this clonotype with a few counts. V gene TRBV6-1 combines with J gene TRBJ1-3; unclear D gene. CDR3 length equals 13 residues. The germline gives CDR1 MNHNS, CDR2 SASEGT. Trimming shortened V by 7 bases and J by 3 bases, and 10 bases separated the two germline ends. CDR3 in amino acids: CASITGFGNTIYF. In nucleotides, the CDR3 is TGTGCCAGCATCACCGGATTTGGAAACACCATATATTTT.

The J gene is TRBJ1-4, the V gene TRBV7-2; perhaps TRBD1 as D (5 bases). Trimming cost V 3 bases and J 4 bases, with 15 bases left between them. The CDR3 totals 16 residues. The germline CDR1 and CDR2 sequences are SGHTA and FQGNSA. The CDR3 sequence is CASSFSRQTSNEKLFF. DNA for the CDR3: TGTGCCAGCAGCTTTAGCCGACAGACTAGTAATGAAAAACTGTTTTTT.

Many counts were recorded for this clonotype. At one end, the junction sequence differs from germline, possibly due to a read error. As DNA, the CDR3 is TGTGCCATCAAGATTGACGGCGGGAGCTTCGGAAATCTACACTTC. Protein sequence: CAIKIDGGSFGNLHF. The chain links TRBV10-3 to TRBJ2-7; 7 nucleotides match TRBD2. CDR3 length: 15 residues. The V gene's germline CDR1 is ENHRY and CDR2 SYGVKD.

This clonotype was seen at least ten times. CDR3 in amino acids: CSGTRGTDTQYF. The CDR3 coding sequence is TGCAGCGGAACCAGGGGCACAGATACGCAGTATTTT. The chain uses TRBV29-1 and TRBJ2-3; the D gene is possibly TRBD1 (5 bases). The CDR3 runs to 12 residues. CDR1 and CDR2 from the germline V gene are SQVTM and ANQGSEA. Trimming removed 7 bases from V and 1 base from J, with 9 bases in between.

The table lists this clonotype with many counts. The chain uses TRBV6-5 and TRBJ2-7, with a possible D match to TRBD2 (6 bases). The CDR3 is made up of 14 amino acids. Trimming pared 2 bases from V and 3 bases from J, leaving 11 bases between. Germline V gene lookup returns CDR1 MNHEY and CDR2 SVGAGI. CDR3 amino acids: CASSYAGLNYEQYF. The DNA of the CDR3 is TGTGCCAGCAGTTACGCGGGGTTAAACTACGAGCAGTACTTC.

The rearrangement links TRBV7-3 to TRBJ2-1; 9 bases match TRBD2. Germline V gene lookup returns CDR1 SGHTA and CDR2 FQGTGA. V lost 2 bases to trimming and J lost 4 bases; unmatched junction nucleotides: 9. This CDR3 comprises 17 residues. The CDR3 nucleotides are TGTGCCAGCAGCTTACTAGCGGGGAGCGGCCCGTACAATGAGCAGTTCTTC. It codes for CASSLLAGSGPYNEQFF.